The clone carrying this T cell receptor beta chain was counted once. Its antigen is not known. In the authors' workflow: Construction of a distant-metastasis classifier for papillary thyroid cancer relied on CDR3 differences across clinicopathological groups. TCRdb re-called the PCR reads with MiXCR. V and J calls and clone size were set by TCRdb, not the authors. Of 35,000 to 55,000 clones in the sample, more than 20% were seen once. This sample was included in a study of metastatic and nonmetastatic thyroid tumors. Study context: Repertoires from blood and tumor or nodule tissue of malignant and benign thyroid patients were compared.

The entire patient cohort was treatment-naive prior to thyroid surgery. The CDR3 runs 14 residues. The germline V gene encodes CDR1 SGHTA and CDR2 FQGTGA. J lost 8 bases, V lost 5 bases, and 9 bases had no gene match. Points from the study as a whole: Patients with malignant thyroid tumors reportedly had significantly higher TCR beta diversity than those with benign nodules, in blood and tumor.

Sequenced: blood. This clonotype was obtained from a male donor with papillary thyroid cancer or a benign thyroid nodule (not recorded which). Some clones in this sample may be carry-over from other donors' samples. J is TRBJ2-1 and V is TRBV7-3; TRBD2 agrees at 7 bases. CDR3 protein: CASSLSGTNDEQFF. CDR3 in DNA: TGTGCCAGCAGCCTCTCCGGGACTAATGATGAGCAGTTCTTC. Combining the CDR3 with reference TRBV7-3 and TRBJ2-1 gives the whole variable domain GAGVSQTPSNKVTEKGKYVELRCDPISGHTALYWYRQSLGQGPEFLIYFQGTGAADDSGLPNDRFFAVRPEGSVSTLKIQRTERGDSAVYLCASSLSGTNDEQFFGPGTRLTVL.